One sample yielded the 12 T cell receptor beta chains listed below, sequenced in a study of blood T cell repertoires in COVID-19. Here immunoSEQ multiplex PCR was the method, and the copy in TCRdb shows in-frame clones only, minus some. The sample includes about 120,000 clones, 90% of them seen just once. The sample comprised peripheral blood. These receptors were obtained from a human donor with active COVID-19. The donor label of this sample is uncertain.

This rearrangement joins TRBV9 to TRBJ2-7; tentatively, D is TRBD1 (7 bases). This CDR3 comprises 15 residues. Looked up from germline, CDR1 is SGDLS and CDR2 is YYNGEE. Trimming pared 0 bases from V and 3 bases from J, leaving 13 bases between. Written as DNA, the CDR3 is TGTGCCAGCAGCGTAGCACCAGGGGGGTACTACGAGCAGTACTTC. This gives the protein CASSVAPGGYYEQYF.

The chain has TRBV18 and TRBJ1-1; TRBD1 is a possible D gene (6 bases). The CDR3 runs to 11 residues. CDR1 and CDR2 (germline): KGHSH, LQKENI. Trimming took off 6 bases at V and 6 bases at J, with 8 bases between the two ends. The CDR3 DNA reads TGTGCCAGCTCTGGGGGCCCTGAAGCTTTCTTT. Its translation is CASSGGPEAFF.

The CDR3 loop reads CASRGTRGQPQHF. Here the CDR3 DNA reads TGTGCCAGTAGAGGAACCCGCGGGCAGCCCCAGCATTTT. The rearrangement links TRBV19 to TRBJ1-5; D gene unclear. V was pared by 6 bases and J by 7 bases, with 13 bases between. Germline CDR1 LNHDA, CDR2 SQIVND (reference sequence). The CDR3 runs to 13 residues. Variable domain in full (rest from reference TRBV19 and TRBJ1-5): DGGITQSPKYLFRKEGQNVTLSCEQNLNHDAMYWYRQDPGQGLRLIYYSQIVNDFQKGDIAEGYSVSREKKESFPLTVTSAQKNPTAFYLCASRGTRGQPQHFGDGTRLSIL.

The chain recombines TRBV19 with TRBJ2-2; 7 bases align to TRBD2. The V segment lost 6 bases and the J segment 0 bases; nucleotides outside the gene matches: 7. The CDR3 has 16 residues. In germline, CDR1 is LNHDA, CDR2 SQIVND (reference sequence). The CDR3 bases are TGTGCCAGTAGACCGGGGAGGGTGTCGAACACCGGGGAGCTGTTTTTT. As protein: CASRPGRVSNTGELFF.

CDR3 coding DNA: TGTGCCAGCAGTTACTCGGGTAGCCCCAATGAGCAGTTCTTC. Protein: CASSYSGSPNEQFF. The genes are TRBV6-5 and TRBJ2-1; D is undetermined. This CDR3 is built from 14 residues. V was trimmed by 0 bases and J by 6 bases, leaving 9 bases between them. Germline values: CDR1 MNHEY, CDR2 SVGAGI.

This chain links TRBV7-3 with TRBJ2-3, with 8 bases that match TRBD1. The V gene's germline CDR1 is SGHTA and CDR2 FQGTGA. The CDR3 is made up of 13 amino acids. With 5 bases clipped from V and 7 bases from J, the junction kept 5 bases outside the gene matches. CDR3 nucleotide sequence: TGTGCCAGCAGCCCGACAGGGGCGAATACGCAGTATTTT. This gives the protein CASSPTGANTQYF.

This chain links TRBV6-5 with TRBJ2-1; a weak D match, TRBD1 (5 bases). The V gene lost 6 bases and the J gene lost 0 bases, with 12 bases spanning the gap. Germline V gene data show CDR1 as MNHEY and CDR2 as SVGAGI. The CDR3 contains 15 residues. CDR3 in amino acids: CASRRTPSSYNEQFF. DNA for the CDR3: TGTGCCAGCAGAAGGACACCGAGCTCCTACAATGAGCAGTTCTTC.

This clone was observed once. The CDR3 DNA reads as TGTGCCAGTAGTATGACAGGGGGAATGGAGACTAATGAAAAACTGTTTTTT. This translates into CASSMTGGMETNEKLFF. The chain recombines TRBV19 with TRBJ1-4; 9 bases are a match to TRBD1. V shed 3 bases, J shed 2 bases, and the junction held 7 bases outside the gene matches. Germline-derived CDR1 and CDR2 are LNHDA and SQIVND (reference sequence). This CDR3 spans 17 amino acids.

The V gene is TRBV28, the J gene TRBJ1-1; 10 nucleotides match TRBD1. In germline, CDR1 is MDHEN, CDR2 SYDVKM. V shed 6 bases and J 10 bases; nucleotides not matched to a gene: 8. The CDR3 covers 13 residues. CDR3 DNA: TGTGCCAGCAGACTCCGACAGGGGGCAACAGCTTTCTTT. It codes for CASRLRQGATAFF.

The chain uses TRBV5-6 and TRBJ1-6, with a tentative D call TRBD1 (6 bases). The CDR3 runs 15 residues. V shed 0 bases and J shed 5 bases, with 9 bases lying between them. Germline V CDR1 and CDR2: SGHDT, YYEEEE. In DNA, the CDR3 is TGTGCCAGCAGCTTGGGGACAGACAATAATTCACCCCTCCACTTT. Encoded protein: CASSLGTDNNSPLHF.

This clone was counted once. The genes are TRBV5-5 and TRBJ1-2; D ambiguous. The CDR3 runs 14 residues. CDR1 is SGHKS and CDR2 is YYEKEE in the germline V gene (reference sequence). The germline V and J ends were trimmed by 0 bases and 6 bases, with 12 bases remaining between them. CDR3 coding DNA: TGTGCCAGCAGCTTGGGCAGTCTTCCAAATGGCTACACCTTC. Protein sequence: CASSLGSLPNGYTF.

This clone has a single count. The gene calls are TRBV6-1 and TRBJ2-7; D is possibly TRBD2 (5 bases). This CDR3 has 14 amino acids. Per germline, CDR1 MNHNS and CDR2 SASEGT. Trimming took off 3 bases at V and 3 bases at J, with 12 bases between the two ends. CDR3 protein: CASSDRVDFYEQYF. CDR3 DNA sequence: TGTGCCAGCAGTGATAGGGTGGACTTCTACGAGCAGTACTTC.